The T cell receptor beta chain described here comes from a study of shared clonotypes between healthy human individuals. The CDR3 is 9 amino acids. CDR1 is SQVTM, CDR2 ANQGSEA, per germline. V was pared by 7 bases and J by 5 bases, with 5 bases between. In regard to this clone: The antigen remains undetermined. The same CDR3 is also encoded by other DNA sequences in this sample.

Naivety among CD8 cells was defined by CD45RO negativity and positive CCR7 selection, thereby excluding terminally differentiated effector memory CD45RA+ cells. General study results and limits: Specimens sampled were limited to blood, with tissue repertoires likely differing. Non-shared clonotypes showed lower generation probabilities than clonotypes common to all four donors.

The assay was immunoSEQ multiplex PCR, and TCRdb's table has in-frame clones only and misses some. The table lists roughly 2.1 million clones, 93% of them singletons, with about 1.8% in the top ten. The J gene is TRBJ1-1, the V gene TRBV29-1, with D unclear. Sequenced sample: naive CD8+ T cells from PBMCs. The clonotype originates from a man aged 18 to 30 in good health. Some clones in this sample may be carry-over from other donors' samples. The CDR3 nucleotides read TGCAGCGCCGGGACTGAAGCTTTCTTT. Translating it yields CSAGTEAFF.